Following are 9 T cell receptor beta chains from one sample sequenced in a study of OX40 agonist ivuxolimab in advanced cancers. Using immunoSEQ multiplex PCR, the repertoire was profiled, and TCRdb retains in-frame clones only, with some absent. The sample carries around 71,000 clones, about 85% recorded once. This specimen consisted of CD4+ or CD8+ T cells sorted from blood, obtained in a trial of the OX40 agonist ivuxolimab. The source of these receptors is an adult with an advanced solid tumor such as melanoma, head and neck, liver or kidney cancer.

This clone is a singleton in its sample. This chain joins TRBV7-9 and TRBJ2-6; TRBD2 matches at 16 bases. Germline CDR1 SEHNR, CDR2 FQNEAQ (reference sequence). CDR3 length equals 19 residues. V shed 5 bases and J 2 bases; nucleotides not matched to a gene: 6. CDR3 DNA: TGTGCCAGCAGCACAACCGGGACTAGCGGGAGGGCTGGGGCCAACGTCCTGACTTTC. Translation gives CASSTTGTSGRAGANVLTF. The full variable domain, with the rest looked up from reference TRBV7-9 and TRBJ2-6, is DTGVSQNPRHKITKRGQNVTFRCDPISEHNRLYWYRQTLGQGPEFLTYFQNEAQLEKSRLLSDRFSAERPKGSFSTLEIQRTEQGDSAMYLCASSTTGTSGRAGANVLTFGAGSRLTVL.

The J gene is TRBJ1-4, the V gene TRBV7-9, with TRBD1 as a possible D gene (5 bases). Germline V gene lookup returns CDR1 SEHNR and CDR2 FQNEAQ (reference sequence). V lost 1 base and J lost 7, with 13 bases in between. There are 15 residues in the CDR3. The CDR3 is CASSLVGGSGEKLFF. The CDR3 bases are TGTGCCAGCAGCTTAGTTGGGGGATCAGGTGAAAAACTGTTTTTT.

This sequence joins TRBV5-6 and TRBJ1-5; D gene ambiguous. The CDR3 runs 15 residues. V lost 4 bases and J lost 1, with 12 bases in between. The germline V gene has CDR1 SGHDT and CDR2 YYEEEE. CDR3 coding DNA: TGTGCCAGCAGCCCCCAGCGAGGCAGCAATCAGCCCCAGCATTTT. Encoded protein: CASSPQRGSNQPQHF.

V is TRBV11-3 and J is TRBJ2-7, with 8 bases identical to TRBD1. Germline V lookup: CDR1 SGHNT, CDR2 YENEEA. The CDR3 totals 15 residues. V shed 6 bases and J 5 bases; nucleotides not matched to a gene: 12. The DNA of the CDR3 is TGTGCCAGCAGTTCTATTCCGGACAGGGAACACGAGCAGTACTTC. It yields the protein CASSSIPDREHEQYF.

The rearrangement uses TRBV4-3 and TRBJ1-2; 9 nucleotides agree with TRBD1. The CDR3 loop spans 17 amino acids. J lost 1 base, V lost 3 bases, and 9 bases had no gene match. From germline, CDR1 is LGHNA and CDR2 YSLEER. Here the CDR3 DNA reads TGCGCCAGCAGCCAGCGGTCCGGGACAGGGTTTAACTATGGCTACACCTTC. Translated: CASSQRSGTGFNYGYTF.

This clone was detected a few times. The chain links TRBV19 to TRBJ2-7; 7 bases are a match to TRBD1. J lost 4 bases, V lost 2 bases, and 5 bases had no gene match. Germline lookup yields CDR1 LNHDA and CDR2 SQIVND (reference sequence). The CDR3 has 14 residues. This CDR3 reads CASSIRAGGYEQYF. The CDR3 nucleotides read TGTGCCAGTAGTATAAGGGCAGGGGGTTACGAGCAGTACTTC.

CDR3 protein: CASSLRLAGGETQYF. DNA of the CDR3: TGTGCCAGCAGCTTAAGGCTAGCGGGAGGAGAGACCCAGTACTTC. The chain carries TRBV7-2 and TRBJ2-5; TRBD2 matches at 11 bases. The germline gives CDR1 SGHTA, CDR2 FQGNSA. The CDR3 has 15 residues. V lost 2 bases and J lost 4; bases outside the gene matches: 3.

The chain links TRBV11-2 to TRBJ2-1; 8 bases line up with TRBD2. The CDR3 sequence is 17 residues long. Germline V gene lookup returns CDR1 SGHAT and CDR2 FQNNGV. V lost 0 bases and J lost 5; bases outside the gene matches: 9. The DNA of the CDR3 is TGTGCCAGCAGCTTAGATGCGAGCGGGAGCTTTCACAATGAGCAGTTCTTC. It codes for CASSLDASGSFHNEQFF.

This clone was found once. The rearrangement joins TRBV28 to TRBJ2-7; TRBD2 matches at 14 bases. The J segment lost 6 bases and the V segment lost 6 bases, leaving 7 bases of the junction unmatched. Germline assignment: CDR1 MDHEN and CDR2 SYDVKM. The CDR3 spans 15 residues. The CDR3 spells CASSTGTSGSSEQYF. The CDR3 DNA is TGTGCCAGCAGCACCGGGACTAGCGGGAGCTCCGAGCAGTACTTC.